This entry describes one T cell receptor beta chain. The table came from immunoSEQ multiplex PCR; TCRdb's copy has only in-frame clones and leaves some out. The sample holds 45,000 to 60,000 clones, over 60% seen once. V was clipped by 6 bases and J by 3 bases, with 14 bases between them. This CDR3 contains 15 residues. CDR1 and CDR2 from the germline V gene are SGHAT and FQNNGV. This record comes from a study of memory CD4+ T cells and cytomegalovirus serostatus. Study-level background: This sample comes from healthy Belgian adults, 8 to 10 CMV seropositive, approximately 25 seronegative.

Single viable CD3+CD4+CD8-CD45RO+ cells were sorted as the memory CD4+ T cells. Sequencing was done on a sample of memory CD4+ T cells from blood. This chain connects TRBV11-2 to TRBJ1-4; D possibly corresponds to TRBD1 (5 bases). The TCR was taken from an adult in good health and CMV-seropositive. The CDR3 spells CASSSVGTANEKLFF. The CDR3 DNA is TGTGCCAGCAGTTCCGTTGGGACGGCTAATGAAAAACTGTTTTTT.